The source of this TCR beta chain is a study of T cell responses to AZD1222 COVID-19 vaccine. CDR1 is KGHSH, CDR2 LQKENI, per germline. The CDR3 consists of 15 residues. V gave up 2 bases and J gave up 4 bases; unmatched junction bases: 3. Study outcomes and limitations: Donor demographics were predominantly white British with a female majority; clonal diversity may be underestimated. Repertoire sampling occurred only after the peak T cell response. Spike-specific TCR breadth and depth went up after people got two AZD1222 doses.

Of note for this clone: The antigen is unknown.

Repertoires were generated with immunoSEQ multiplex PCR, while TCRdb's copy carries only in-frame clones and drops some. The sample records about 110,000 clones, 82% being singletons. The material sequenced was peripheral blood, taken on day 0 of AZD1222 vaccination. The rearrangement uses TRBV18 and TRBJ1-1, with TRBD1 matching 11 bases. This clonotype was obtained from an adult in good health. The CDR3 nucleotides read TGTGCCAGCTCACCAACCGGGACAGGGGGCACTGAAGCTTTCTTT. It translates to CASSPTGTGGTEAFF.